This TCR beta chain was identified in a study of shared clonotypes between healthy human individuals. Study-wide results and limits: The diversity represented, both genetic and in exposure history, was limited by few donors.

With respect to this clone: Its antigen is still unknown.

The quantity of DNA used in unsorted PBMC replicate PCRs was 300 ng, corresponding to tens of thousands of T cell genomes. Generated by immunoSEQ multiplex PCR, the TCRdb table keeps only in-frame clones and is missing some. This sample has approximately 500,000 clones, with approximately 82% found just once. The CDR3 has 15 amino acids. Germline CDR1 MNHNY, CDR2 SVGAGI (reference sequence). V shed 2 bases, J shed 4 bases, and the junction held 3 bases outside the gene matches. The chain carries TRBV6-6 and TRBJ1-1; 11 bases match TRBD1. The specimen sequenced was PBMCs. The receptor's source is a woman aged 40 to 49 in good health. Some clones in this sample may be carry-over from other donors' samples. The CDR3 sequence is CASSYPGQGGTEAFF. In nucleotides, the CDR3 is TGTGCCAGCAGTTACCCGGGACAGGGGGGCACTGAAGCTTTCTTT.